The rows below give T cell receptor beta chains drawn from one sample of a study of metastatic and nonmetastatic thyroid tumors. MiXCR was used by TCRdb to re-call the PCR reads. The sample has about 33,000 clones, 17% seen once. Sequencing used blood. The receptors were sampled from a female donor with papillary thyroid cancer or a benign thyroid nodule (not recorded which). Some clones in this sample may be carry-over from other donors' samples. CDR3s include the opening cysteine and the closing phenylalanine or tryptophan. The order of the fields is clone size, V gene, CDR3 protein. The size entry is marked missing in some rows and otherwise reads once, few, many or a size class.

clone_size: .; v_call: TRBV11-2; cdr3_aa: CASSLPMGRLFSGNTIYF
clone_size: many; v_call: TRBV28; cdr3_aa: CASSLERGEGETQYF
clone_size: many; v_call: TRBV6-1; cdr3_aa: CASSEIGGVQETQYF
clone_size: many; v_call: TRBV4-3; cdr3_aa: CASSQDPTGNEKLFF
clone_size: medium-sized; v_call: TRBV30; cdr3_aa: CAWSRGTDNSPLHF
clone_size: many; v_call: TRBV10-3; cdr3_aa: CATWRGDTGELFF
clone_size: many; v_call: TRBV4-3; cdr3_aa: CASSQDNVAGGLTGELFF
clone_size: many; v_call: TRBV5-6; cdr3_aa: CASSFRDSGNTIYF
clone_size: many; v_call: TRBV4-1; cdr3_aa: CASSRGPGSSYEQYF
clone_size: many; v_call: TRBV20-1; cdr3_aa: CSARGGTSSIGQETQYF
clone_size: many; v_call: TRBV7-9; cdr3_aa: CASSFGAGGPGEQYF
clone_size: many; v_call: TRBV7-2; cdr3_aa: CASSQMSAGELFF
clone_size: many; v_call: TRBV20-1; cdr3_aa: CSARDVGQPQHF
clone_size: .; v_call: TRBV13; cdr3_aa: CAISSGAEHYF
clone_size: many; v_call: TRBV12-3/TRBV12-4; cdr3_aa: CASSLDREETQYF
clone_size: .; v_call: TRBV28; cdr3_aa: CATKDLLEQYF
clone_size: many; v_call: TRBV28; cdr3_aa: CASSFGAGYNEQFF
clone_size: many; v_call: TRBV19; cdr3_aa: CASSNPALDTQYF
clone_size: many; v_call: TRBV28; cdr3_aa: CASSFWTNQVQQFF
clone_size: .; v_call: TRBV6-2/TRBV6-3; cdr3_aa: CASGYPNQPQHF
clone_size: many; v_call: TRBV6-4; cdr3_aa: CASSEGPQETQYF
clone_size: many; v_call: TRBV12-3/TRBV12-4; cdr3_aa: CASSPRASPGNNEQFF
clone_size: few; v_call: TRBV2; cdr3_aa: CASSEYGGAYEQYF
clone_size: many; v_call: TRBV29-1; cdr3_aa: CSVDMGYTF
clone_size: many; v_call: TRBV30; cdr3_aa: CAWSVGGHQGQPQHF
clone_size: many; v_call: TRBV5-1; cdr3_aa: CASSSGQGGWETQYF
clone_size: many; v_call: TRBV29-1; cdr3_aa: CSVTRATGEAFF
clone_size: .; v_call: TRBV6-1; cdr3_aa: CASSRRGSTSNYGYTF
clone_size: many; v_call: TRBV24-1; cdr3_aa: CATSASRAGTGELFF
clone_size: many; v_call: TRBV5-1; cdr3_aa: CASTPGDNYGYTF
clone_size: .; v_call: TRBV6-2/TRBV6-3; cdr3_aa: CASSYPGTDLTSELFF
clone_size: many; v_call: TRBV12-3/TRBV12-4; cdr3_aa: CASSSGLATETQYF
clone_size: many; v_call: TRBV2; cdr3_aa: CASTMGQASSPLHF
clone_size: .; v_call: TRBV6-1; cdr3_aa: CAIMTTGNTEAFF
clone_size: .; v_call: TRBV11-2; cdr3_aa: CASSLDRCGGADTQYF
clone_size: many; v_call: TRBV3-1; cdr3_aa: CASSKASSGNTIYF
clone_size: many; v_call: TRBV27; cdr3_aa: CASSFRTSGRFYNEQFF
clone_size: many; v_call: TRBV27; cdr3_aa: CASSLSGKDNSPLHF
clone_size: many; v_call: TRBV11-3; cdr3_aa: CASSPGQSTDTQYF
clone_size: .; v_call: TRBV28; cdr3_aa: CAGSLWSSVRSTDTQYF